Shown below are 5 T cell receptor beta chains from a single sample sequenced in a study of blood T cell repertoires in COVID-19. Assay used: immunoSEQ multiplex PCR; TCRdb lists only in-frame clones, some missing. This table has more than 200,000 clones, 70% to 90% appearing once. Sequencing input: peripheral blood. The receptors shown here come from a man aged 45-65 years with acute or convalescent COVID-19.

The chain couples TRBV5-1 to TRBJ2-1, with TRBD1 identical over 11 bases. The ends lost 4 bases at V and 7 bases at J; junction bases unmatched: 4. CDR1 is SGHRS, CDR2 YFSETQ, per germline. The CDR3 runs to 14 residues. The CDR3 DNA reads as TGCGCCAGCAGCCCGGACAGGGGGCGAAATGAGCAGTTCTTC. It codes for CASSPDRGRNEQFF.

The rearrangement joins TRBV25-1 to TRBJ2-5; D is perhaps TRBD2 (5 bases). The germline V gene has CDR1 MGHDK and CDR2 SYGVNS. Trimming took 6 bases from V and 5 from J, leaving 16 bases between them. This CDR3 is 14 amino acids long. The CDR3: CASRKSGTRETQYF. The CDR3 DNA reads as TGTGCCAGCAGGAAATCCGGTACTAGGGAGACCCAGTACTTC. The complete variable domain, with remaining parts taken from reference TRBV25-1 and TRBJ2-5, reads EADIYQTPRYLVIGTGKKITLECSQTMGHDKMYWYQQDPGMELHLIHYSYGVNSTEKGDLSSESTVSRIRTEHFPLTLESARPSHTSQYLCASRKSGTRETQYFGPGTRLLVL.

This CDR3 is CSVEDGVGHGWSDTQYF. For the CDR3, the DNA is TGCAGCGTTGAAGACGGGGTGGGACACGGTTGGTCAGATACGCAGTATTTT. J is TRBJ2-3 and V is TRBV29-1; D perhaps matches TRBD1 (6 bases). This CDR3 spans 17 amino acids. The ends were cut back, 0 bases at V and 4 bases at J, with 20 bases in the middle. Germline V gene sequence: CDR1 SQVTM, CDR2 ANQGSEA.

This chain joins TRBV20-1 and TRBJ2-5, with D maybe TRBD2 (6 bases). Germline CDR1 DFQATT, CDR2 SNEGSKA (reference sequence). CDR3 length: 11 residues. Trimming removed 8 bases at V and 5 bases at J, with 12 bases between. The CDR3 DNA follows: TGCAGTCTATCCCGGGGGGAGACCCAGTACTTC. This encodes CSLSRGETQYF.

The V and J genes are TRBV11-2 and TRBJ2-5; 9 bases are a match to TRBD1. Trimming removed 5 bases from V and 5 bases from J; junction bases left unmatched: 6. The CDR3 length is 14 residues. The germline CDR1 and CDR2 sequences are SGHAT and FQNNGV. CDR3 amino acids: CASSPRDRVETQYF. CDR3 nucleotide sequence: TGTGCCAGCAGCCCCCGGGACAGGGTGGAGACCCAGTACTTC. Full variable domain (missing parts from reference TRBV11-2 and TRBJ2-5): EAGVAQSPRYKIIEKRQSVAFWCNPISGHATLYWYQQILGQGPKLLIQFQNNGVVDDSQLPKDRFSAERLKGVDSTLKIQPAKLEDSAVYLCASSPRDRVETQYFGPGTRLLVL.